This entry lists 5 T cell receptor beta chains sequenced from one sample in a study of cytotoxic CD8 clonotypes in ibrutinib-treated CLL. TCRdb keeps only in-frame clones here, not all; method: immunoSEQ multiplex PCR. The repertoire holds about 200,000 clones, over 60% seen once, with roughly 13% in the top ten. Material: PBMCs, obtained after 24 months of ibrutinib treatment. These receptors all stem from a human donor with chronic lymphocytic leukemia.

The chain has TRBV4-1 and TRBJ2-1; TRBD2 matches 16 bases. With V trimmed by 3 bases and J by 2 bases, 4 bases remained unmatched. Germline V CDR1 and CDR2: MGHRA, YSYEKL. CDR3 length equals 18 residues. The CDR3 coding sequence is TGCGCCAGCAGCCAGGGACTAGCGGGAGGGTCAACCTACAATGAGCAGTTCTTC. Its protein is CASSQGLAGGSTYNEQFF.

The chain combines TRBV4-3 with TRBJ2-3, with D perhaps being TRBD1 or TRBD2 (6 bases each). V was shortened by 0 bases and J by 5 bases, with 18 bases between the two germline ends. CDR1 LGHNA and CDR2 YSLEER come from the germline V gene. The CDR3 consists of 17 residues. The CDR3: CASSQDLLQGGIDTQYF. The CDR3 nucleotides read TGCGCCAGCAGCCAAGATTTATTACAGGGAGGAATAGATACGCAGTATTTT.

This chain connects TRBV30 to TRBJ1-1, with D possibly TRBD1 on 6 matching bases. The CDR3 contains 14 residues. The V end was cut by 0 bases, the J end by 7 bases, with 15 bases between. The germline V gene has CDR1 GTSNPN and CDR2 SVGIG (reference sequence). DNA for the CDR3: TGTGCCTGGAGTGTACATGCAGGGGCCCGTGAAGCTTTCTTT. It is translated as CAWSVHAGAREAFF.

The chain has TRBV7-9 and TRBJ2-2, with TRBD1 as a possible D gene (6 bases). Deletions cut 5 bases from V and 0 bases from J, with 19 bases between. The CDR3 contains 18 residues. Germline CDR1 reads SEHNR; CDR2 reads FQNEAQ (reference sequence). CDR3 region: CASSAGTPDPANTGELFF. In nucleotides, the CDR3 is TGTGCCAGCAGCGCCGGGACACCTGATCCCGCGAACACCGGGGAGCTGTTTTTT.

The V gene is TRBV2, the J gene TRBJ2-3; perhaps TRBD2 as D (6 bases). Trimming cost V 7 bases and J 3 bases, with 17 bases left between them. The CDR3 contains 15 residues. Germline-derived CDR1 and CDR2 are SNHLY and FYNNEI. The CDR3 bases are TGTGCCAGCATCAATGGCGGGATGGGGACAGATACGCAGTATTTT. Amino acids: CASINGGMGTDTQYF.